This T cell receptor (beta chain) derives from a study of T-cell reconstitution after alpha-beta-depleted transplantation in children. This clonotype was counted ten times or more. Unique molecular identifiers were incorporated when the TCRbeta library was constructed. Each CDR3 protein is one row after TCRdb ran MiXCR on the PCR reads. Of approximately 590,000 distinct CDR3 sequences listed, about 10% are singletons. Looked up from germline, CDR1 is DFQATT and CDR2 is SNEGSKA (reference sequence). The CDR3 runs 13 residues. V was trimmed by 1 base and J by 0 bases, leaving 5 bases between them. This clonotype was obtained from a human donor who donated a stem cell graft to a child with acute myeloid leukemia. V is TRBV20-1 and J is TRBJ2-3; D gene ambiguous. The sequencing used PBMCs from the stem cell graft donor, collected from the stem cell graft. CDR3 in DNA: TGCAGTGCTAGAGTCGGGAGCACAGATACGCAGTATTTT. Translating gives CSARVGSTDTQYF.